The 21 T cell receptor beta chains presented below share a single source sample, sequenced in a study of beta chain features in type 1 diabetes. Findings of the study overall: Shorter TCRB CDR3s, moderately but significantly so, marked every one of the four CD4+ subsets in Type 1 diabetes patients.

Sequencing targeted expressed TCRB transcripts, as all isolated RNA had been reverse transcribed. TCRdb's table, derived via immunoSEQ multiplex PCR, lists solely in-frame clones and lacks some. Among about 700,000 clones listed, 10% to 15% were seen once. No antigen is known for these receptors. The sequenced sample consisted of naive CD4+ T cells from blood. These receptors came from a man younger than 35 with type 1 diabetes.

CDR3 nucleotides: TGTGCCATCAGTGAGGGGGCCACTACCCCTAACTATGGCTACACCTTC. It specifies CAISEGATTPNYGYTF. The chain combines TRBV10-3 with TRBJ1-2; perhaps TRBD1 as D (5 bases). This CDR3 is built from 16 residues. Trimming cost V 2 bases and J 0 bases, with 13 bases left between them. Germline loops: CDR1 ENHRY, CDR2 SYGVKD.

The V call is TRBV7-2, the J call TRBJ2-7; either TRBD1 or TRBD2 may supply D (5 bases each). The CDR3 is 15 amino acids. Germline CDR1 is SGHTA and CDR2 is FQGNSA. V was cut by 7 bases and J by 1 base, with 17 bases left in between. CDR3 in amino acids: CASTRWGLISYEQYF. The DNA of the CDR3 is TGTGCCAGCACCCGGTGGGGGTTAATTTCCTACGAGCAGTACTTC.

This clone has a handful of counts. This chain joins TRBV9 and TRBJ2-3; no clear D. This CDR3 comprises 15 residues. The V gene's germline CDR1 is SGDLS and CDR2 YYNGEE. V was trimmed by 0 bases and J by 0 bases, leaving 8 bases between them. The CDR3 DNA reads TGTGCCAGCAGCGTAGAGCCTTCTAGCACAGATACGCAGTATTTT. It is translated as CASSVEPSSTDTQYF.

The V and J genes are TRBV7-8 and TRBJ1-5, with D perhaps TRBD1 (5 bases). CDR1 SGHVS and CDR2 FQNEAQ come from the germline V gene. This CDR3 is built from 14 residues. Trimming took off 5 bases at V and 3 bases at J, with 11 bases between the two ends. CDR3 in amino acids: CASSPTVNNQPQHF. The CDR3 nucleotides are TGTGCCAGCAGCCCGACAGTTAACAATCAGCCCCAGCATTTT.

This clone came up a few times. The rearrangement uses TRBV29-1 and TRBJ2-5; D gene uncertain. The J call is doubtful: the DNA matches TRBJ2-7 better. Germline lookup yields CDR1 SQVTM and CDR2 ANQGSEA. The CDR3 runs to 12 residues. The CDR3 DNA sequence: TGCAGCGTCAACGACGGCTCCTACGAGCAGTACTTC. Its protein product is CSVNDGSYEQYF.

The chain employs TRBV2 and TRBJ1-4; the match to TRBD1 covers 7 bases. The CDR3 runs 19 residues. Germline-derived CDR1 and CDR2 are SNHLY and FYNNEI. Losses at the gene ends were 8 bases for V and 5 bases for J; bases not matched to a gene: 23. CDR3 coding DNA: TGTGCCAGCTATGATTCTGCGACAGGGTGGGTCATGAGGAATGAAAAACTGTTTTTT. This sequence encodes CASYDSATGWVMRNEKLFF. Combining the CDR3 with reference TRBV2 and TRBJ1-4 gives the whole variable domain EPEVTQTPSHQVTQMGQEVILRCVPISNHLYFYWYRQILGQKVEFLVSFYNNEISEKSEIFDDQFSVERPDGSNFTLKIRSTKLEDSAMYFCASYDSATGWVMRNEKLFFGSGTQLSVL.

This clone was observed a few times. The CDR3 coding sequence is TGTGCCAGCAGCAAAAGACAGGGACCCAGCTCCTACGAGCAGTACTTC. It is translated as CASSKRQGPSSYEQYF. The chain has TRBV7-9 and TRBJ2-7; 7 bases are a match to TRBD1. The ends lost 5 bases at V and 0 bases at J; junction bases unmatched: 10. Germline V gene lookup returns CDR1 SEHNR and CDR2 FQNEAQ (reference sequence). The CDR3 covers 16 residues. Looking up the rest from reference TRBV7-9 and TRBJ2-7 gives the full variable domain: DTGVSQNPRHKITKRGQNVTFRCDPISEHNRLYWYRQTLGQGPEFLTYFQNEAQLEKSRLLSDRFSAERPKGSFSTLEIQRTEQGDSAMYLCASSKRQGPSSYEQYFGPGTRLTVT.

The chain joins TRBV30 to TRBJ1-2, with D perhaps matching TRBD1 (5 bases). Germline V CDR1 and CDR2: GTSNPN, SVGIG (reference sequence). Trimming removed 0 bases from V and 4 bases from J, with 18 bases in between. CDR3 length equals 16 residues. The CDR3 bases are TGTGCCTGGAGTGTACCCGTGGGCCGGGGCCCCTATGGCTACACCTTC. This gives the protein CAWSVPVGRGPYGYTF.

In this sample, this clone turned up a few times. V gene TRBV5-1 combines with J gene TRBJ2-3, with D possibly called TRBD1 or TRBD2 (5 bases each). Germline CDR1 reads SGHRS; CDR2 reads YFSETQ. The CDR3 extends over 15 amino acids. Trimming took 7 bases from V and 3 from J, leaving 18 bases between them. The CDR3 bases are TGCGCCAGCGCCCGGGACCCCCCCATGACAGATACGCAGTATTTT. It yields the protein CASARDPPMTDTQYF.

The CDR3 loop reads CASSSFTGGDEQFF. CDR3 bases: TGTGCCAGCAGCTCTTTTACAGGGGGCGATGAGCAGTTCTTC. The genes are TRBV5-4 and TRBJ2-1, with 9 nucleotides matching TRBD1. V shed 3 bases, J shed 8 bases, and the junction held 6 bases outside the gene matches. This CDR3 has 14 amino acids. The germline V gene has CDR1 SGHNT and CDR2 YYREEE (reference sequence).

The gene calls are TRBV10-3 and TRBJ2-7, with 8 bases matching TRBD1. Germline-derived CDR1 and CDR2 are ENHRY and SYGVKD. Losses at the gene ends were 3 bases for V and 5 bases for J; bases not matched to a gene: 9. This CDR3 is built from 15 residues. The CDR3 DNA reads as TGTGCCATCAGTGAAATCCGGACAGGGAGGAACGAGCAGTACTTC. Translation: CAISEIRTGRNEQYF.

This rearrangement joins TRBV5-1 to TRBJ1-1, with D unresolved. V was pared by 0 bases and J by 1 base, with 7 bases between. CDR3 size: 14 residues. Germline assignment: CDR1 SGHRS and CDR2 YFSETQ. CDR3 DNA sequence: TGCGCCAGCAGCTTGGCCCCGGAGAACACTGAAGCTTTCTTT. Its protein product is CASSLAPENTEAFF.

The chain links TRBV29-1 to TRBJ2-7, with D tentatively TRBD1 (6 bases). The CDR3 is made up of 14 amino acids. Per germline, CDR1 SQVTM and CDR2 ANQGSEA. Deletions cut 7 bases from V and 0 bases from J, with 16 bases between. CDR3 residues: CSDEGVPNSYEQYF. The DNA for the CDR3 is TGCAGCGACGAGGGGGTACCGAACTCCTACGAGCAGTACTTC.

This clone was detected only a few times. The V and J genes are TRBV2 and TRBJ2-5; 10 positions match TRBD2. CDR1 is SNHLY and CDR2 is FYNNEI in the germline V gene. This CDR3 comprises 13 residues. With 6 bases clipped from V and 5 bases from J, the junction kept 3 bases outside the gene matches. The CDR3 loop reads CASRGLARETQYF. CDR3 nucleotide sequence: TGTGCCAGCAGGGGACTAGCGAGGGAGACCCAGTACTTC.

This chain connects TRBV19 to TRBJ2-3; a possible D gene is TRBD1 (8 bases). Trimming shortened V by 3 bases and J by 3 bases, and 13 bases separated the two germline ends. The germline V gene encodes CDR1 LNHDA and CDR2 SQIVND (reference sequence). This CDR3 has 15 amino acids. CDR3 sequence: CASSMDRDYTDTQYF. In DNA form, the CDR3 reads TGTGCCAGTAGTATGGACAGGGACTATACAGATACGCAGTATTTT.

This sequence joins TRBV29-1 and TRBJ1-2; the D gene is possibly TRBD1 (5 bases). The ends were cut back, 7 bases at V and 4 bases at J, with 19 bases in the middle. The CDR3 totals 14 residues. In germline, CDR1 is SQVTM, CDR2 ANQGSEA. CDR3 in amino acids: CSAPLPGTPYGYTF. The CDR3 bases are TGCAGCGCCCCGTTGCCGGGGACGCCCTATGGCTACACCTTC.

This clone showed up just a few times. The chain is built from TRBV5-1 and TRBJ2-1, with TRBD1 as a possible D gene (5 bases). The germline V and J ends were trimmed by 0 bases and 8 bases, with 15 bases remaining between them. Germline CDR1 SGHRS, CDR2 YFSETQ. The CDR3 contains 15 residues. DNA for the CDR3: TGCGCCAGCAGCTTGGGACAGTTGGGATACGATGAGCAGTTCTTC. It encodes CASSLGQLGYDEQFF.

The chain couples TRBV28 to TRBJ2-4; 9 bases align to TRBD2. This CDR3 is 15 amino acids long. V dropped 5 bases and J dropped 8; count of bases not matched to a gene: 10. The germline V gene has CDR1 MDHEN and CDR2 SYDVKM. The CDR3 is CASSPSGAGGHIQYF. DNA of the CDR3: TGTGCCAGCAGTCCCTCGGGAGCGGGGGGACACATTCAGTACTTC. Full variable domain (remainder filled in from reference TRBV28 and TRBJ2-4): DVKVTQSSRYLVKRTGEKVFLECVQDMDHENMFWYRQDPGLGLRLIYFSYDVKMKEKGDIPEGYSVSREKKERFSLILESASTNQTSMYLCASSPSGAGGHIQYFGAGTRLSVL.

V is TRBV7-2 and J is TRBJ1-6; D might be TRBD1 (5 bases). This CDR3 comprises 13 residues. Germline CDR1 and CDR2: SGHTA and FQGNSA. The ends were cut back, 4 bases at V and 6 bases at J, with 7 bases in the middle. The CDR3 sequence is CASSSGFNSPLHF. CDR3 DNA sequence: TGTGCCAGCAGCTCAGGGTTTAATTCACCCCTCCACTTT.

The sample holds a few counts of this clone. The genes are TRBV9 and TRBJ2-1; possibly TRBD1 or TRBD2 for D (5 bases each). The CDR3 is 15 amino acids. The V and J ends lost 2 bases and 7 bases respectively, with 16 bases between them. CDR1 and CDR2 from the germline V gene are SGDLS and YYNGEE. Here the CDR3 reads CASSVETGPGNEQFF. The CDR3 bases are TGTGCCAGCAGCGTGGAAACGGGGCCAGGGAATGAGCAGTTCTTC.

This clone was counted between two and nine times. This rearrangement joins TRBV2 to TRBJ2-2; no definite D call. Looked up from germline, CDR1 is SNHLY and CDR2 is FYNNEI. The CDR3 covers 14 residues. With 7 bases removed from V and 3 bases from J, the gap between germline ends came to 12 bases. The chain's CDR3 is CASNVGLYTGELFF. DNA for the CDR3: TGTGCCAGCAATGTGGGATTGTACACCGGGGAGCTGTTTTTT.